One and the same sample provided the 8 T cell receptor beta chains below, sequenced in a study of blood T cell repertoires in COVID-19. Sequenced by immunoSEQ multiplex PCR; TCRdb stores in-frame clones only, minus some. The table has about 230,000 clones, 65% to 90% seen once; the top ten hold less than 6.5%. Sample: peripheral blood. The receptors shown here come from a man aged 50 or older with COVID-19, enrolled during active disease.

The CDR3 loop reads CASSQPSGGQNEQFF. The CDR3 nucleotides read TGCGCCAGCAGTCAACCGAGCGGGGGGCAGAATGAGCAGTTCTTC. The J gene is TRBJ2-1, the V gene TRBV23-1; TRBD2 matches at 9 bases. TRBV23-1 is identified as an open reading frame with a role that is uncertain. The CDR3 is made up of 15 amino acids. Trimming took 2 bases from V and 7 from J; bases not matched to a gene: 6.

The V and J genes are TRBV10-3 and TRBJ1-5; the match to TRBD1 covers 9 bases. This CDR3 comprises 18 residues. Unmatched junction bases numbered 12, after V lost 2 bases and J lost 4 bases. The germline V gene encodes CDR1 ENHRY and CDR2 SYGVKD. CDR3 sequence (DNA): TGTGCCATCAGTGAGCCTACAGGGGGCGGCTTCTCGAATCAGCCCCAGCATTTT. It specifies CAISEPTGGGFSNQPQHF.

V gene TRBV5-1 combines with J gene TRBJ2-7; 8 positions agree with TRBD1. In germline, CDR1 is SGHRS, CDR2 YFSETQ. CDR3 length: 15 residues. The trim removed 3 bases at V and 4 bases at J, leaving 9 bases unmatched. The CDR3 coding sequence is TGCGCCAGCAGCTCGTCCGGGACAGGAGCATACGAGCAGTACTTC. Protein: CASSSSGTGAYEQYF.

This clone appeared a few times. The chain links TRBV4-3 to TRBJ2-2; tentatively, D is TRBD1 (6 bases). The CDR3 spans 16 residues. The germline V gene encodes CDR1 LGHNA and CDR2 YSLEER. Trimming removed 6 bases at V and 1 base at J, with 15 bases between. In nucleotides, the CDR3 is TGCGCCAGCAGTCAAATCCCACAGGGGAACACCGGGGAGCTGTTTTTT. Translating it yields CASSQIPQGNTGELFF.

This sequence joins TRBV3-1 (or the pseudogene TRBV3-2) and TRBJ1-4, with 7 bases lining up with TRBD1. The CDR3 sequence is 14 residues long. J gave up 5 bases and V 2 bases, and 2 bases lay outside the gene matches. Germline V gene sequence: CDR1 LGHDT, CDR2 YNNKEL (reference sequence). The CDR3 bases are TGTGCCAGCAGCCAAAAGGGACAGAATGAAAAACTGTTTTTT. It yields the protein CASSQKGQNEKLFF.

The rearrangement uses TRBV5-4 and TRBJ1-1; possibly TRBD1 for D (5 bases). There are 14 residues in the CDR3. Germline CDR1 reads SGHNT; CDR2 reads YYREEE (reference sequence). V shed 3 bases and J shed 5 bases, with 14 bases lying between them. The CDR3, as DNA: TGTGCCAGCAGCTCCAGGGTTCTTGGGACTGAAGCTTTCTTT. Its translation: CASSSRVLGTEAFF.

This chain uses TRBV19 with TRBJ1-1; 8 nucleotides match TRBD1. Per the germline V gene, CDR1 is LNHDA and CDR2 is SQIVND (reference sequence). J gave up 5 bases and V 4 bases, and 12 bases lay outside the gene matches. This CDR3 comprises 16 residues. The CDR3 coding sequence is TGTGCCAGTAGTAGCCGCCCGGGGCAGGGGGCGACTGAAGCTTTCTTT. It encodes CASSSRPGQGATEAFF.

V and J are TRBV19 and TRBJ1-1; the D gene is possibly TRBD1 (5 bases). Trimming took off 3 bases at V and 6 bases at J, with 14 bases between the two ends. The germline gives CDR1 LNHDA, CDR2 SQIVND (reference sequence). The CDR3 spans 14 residues. CDR3 sequence reads: CASSIGASGAEAFF. CDR3 nucleotide sequence: TGTGCCAGTAGTATTGGGGCAAGTGGCGCTGAAGCTTTCTTT.